This is a list of T cell receptor beta chains from one sample in a study of CD8 T cells in ankylosing spondylitis. A single record per CDR3 protein comes from TCRdb applying MiXCR to the 5' RACE reads. The sample records under 150,000 distinct CDR3 sequences, about an eighth being singletons. The source material was blood, either unsorted or a sorted T cell fraction (not recorded which). The receptors here all came from a female donor with ankylosing spondylitis or in good health (not recorded which). CDR3s include the opening cysteine and the closing phenylalanine or tryptophan. The D gene is left open where the match is weak. The listing skips clone size in some rows; elsewhere it reads once, few, many or a size class.

abundance	v_gene	d_gene	j_gene	CDR3aa	CDR3nt
many	TRBV28	TRBD1	TRBJ2-2	CASRNSGTGTGELFF	TGTGCCAGCAGAAATTCCGGGACAGGAACCGGGGAGCTGTTTTTT
-	TRBV7-6	-	TRBJ1-1	CASSSPAELNTEAFF	TGTGCCAGCAGCTCCCCCGCGGAACTGAACACTGAAGCTTTCTTT
many	TRBV15	TRBD2	TRBJ2-3	CATSRGGSDTQYF	TGTGCCACCAGTCGCGGGGGATCAGATACGCAGTATTTT
many	TRBV18	-	TRBJ1-1	CASSPFQGGLVETEAFF	TGTGCCAGCTCACCCTTCCAGGGTGGCCTCGTGGAGACTGAAGCTTTCTTT
many	TRBV3-1	-	TRBJ2-2	CASSQGKGVSGELFF	TGTGCCAGCAGCCAAGGCAAGGGGGTGAGCGGGGAGCTGTTTTTT
many	TRBV20-1	-	TRBJ2-1	CSARGNSEQFF	TGCAGTGCTAGAGGTAACAGTGAGCAGTTCTTC
few	TRBV12-3/TRBV12-4	-	TRBJ2-6	CASSEGSVGSGANVLTF	TGTGCCAGCAGCGAGGGGTCGGTAGGCTCTGGGGCCAACGTCCTGACTTTC
many	TRBV12-3/TRBV12-4	-	TRBJ1-2	CASSSGRYGYTF	TGTGCCAGCAGTTCCGGGCGCTATGGCTACACCTTC
-	TRBV18	-	TRBJ1-1	CASSPWFGRRNTEAFF	TGTGCCAGCTCACCATGGTTCGGACGCCGGAACACTGAAGCTTTCTTT
many	TRBV5-1	TRBD1	TRBJ2-2	CASSLQGAVHTGELFF	TGCGCCAGCAGCTTACAGGGGGCGGTGCACACCGGGGAGCTGTTTTTT
-	TRBV11-2	TRBD1	TRBJ2-2	CASGKGGADTGELFF	TGTGCCAGCGGAAAAGGGGGCGCGGACACCGGGGAGCTGTTTTTT
many	TRBV5-5	-	TRBJ2-5	CASSANQETQYF	TGTGCCAGCAGCGCCAATCAAGAGACCCAGTACTTC
-	TRBV12-3/TRBV12-4	TRBD1	TRBJ2-5	CASSTTGAQETQYF	TGTGCCAGCAGTACTACAGGGGCTCAAGAGACCCAGTACTTC
many	TRBV11-2	-	TRBJ2-1	CASSQTGAHTNEQFF	TGTGCCAGCAGCCAGACGGGGGCTCACACCAATGAGCAGTTCTTC
-	TRBV29-1	-	TRBJ2-1	CSVERLRGVQFF	TGCAGCGTTGAAAGGTTGCGGGGTGTGCAGTTCTTC
-	TRBV7-8	TRBD2	TRBJ2-3	CASSRTSGSGGATDTQYF	TGTGCCAGCAGCCGGACTAGCGGGAGTGGAGGGGCCACAGATACGCAGTATTTT
many	TRBV27	-	TRBJ2-1	CASSLRSTLGEQFF	TGTGCCAGCAGTTTGAGGTCCACCCTAGGTGAGCAGTTCTTC
-	TRBV11-2	-	TRBJ2-2	CASSSTLREGTGELFF	TGTGCCAGCAGCTCGACTCTTCGCGAGGGCACCGGGGAGCTGTTTTTT
many	TRBV5-6	-	TRBJ1-2	CASSSSDIRQGYTF	TGTGCCAGCAGCTCCTCGGACATTCGTCAAGGCTACACCTTC
many	TRBV29-1	-	TRBJ1-2	CSVENQRGESAYGYTF	TGCAGCGTTGAAAATCAGAGGGGAGAATCGGCCTATGGCTACACCTTC
many	TRBV7-8	-	TRBJ1-1	CASSPLGYMNTEAFF	TGTGCCAGCAGCCCGCTCGGGTATATGAACACTGAAGCTTTCTTT
many	TRBV7-3	-	TRBJ2-6	CASSLDRNTGANVLTF	TGTGCCAGCAGCTTAGACAGGAATACTGGGGCCAACGTCCTGACTTTC
many	TRBV30	-	TRBJ2-7	CALLVGSSYEQYF	TGTGCCTTGCTGGTGGGGAGCTCCTACGAGCAGTACTTC
many	TRBV25-1	-	TRBJ1-1	CASSEQVGDEAFF	TGTGCCAGCAGTGAACAGGTCGGGGATGAAGCTTTCTTT
many	TRBV20-1	-	TRBJ2-5	CSAGQETQYF	TGCAGTGCTGGTCAAGAGACCCAGTACTTC
-	TRBV4-1	-	TRBJ2-7	CASSEVLGIEDEQYF	TGCGCCAGCAGCGAAGTTTTGGGAATAGAAGACGAGCAGTACTTC
few	TRBV20-1	-	TRBJ1-1	CSARVGGLDTEAFF	TGCAGTGCTAGAGTAGGAGGCTTGGACACTGAAGCTTTCTTT
many	TRBV27	TRBD2	TRBJ2-7	CASKTSLDYEQYF	TGTGCCAGCAAGACTAGCTTAGATTACGAGCAGTACTTC
many	TRBV4-1	TRBD1	TRBJ1-6	CASSQSPLPGQGSSPLHF	TGCGCCAGCAGCCAAAGCCCTCTACCGGGACAGGGGAGCTCACCCCTCCACTTT
many	TRBV7-2	-	TRBJ2-5	CASSQTREETQYF	TGTGCCAGCAGCCAGACTAGGGAAGAGACCCAGTACTTC
many	TRBV20-1	TRBD2	TRBJ2-1	CSATPAGVEFNEQFF	TGCAGTGCTACCCCAGCGGGAGTGGAATTCAATGAGCAGTTCTTC
few	TRBV4-1	TRBD1	TRBJ2-3	CASSQDGQGRDTQYF	TGCGCCAGCAGCCAAGACGGACAGGGAAGGGATACGCAGTATTTT
many	TRBV12-3/TRBV12-4	-	TRBJ2-1	CASSRDSSNEQFF	TGTGCCAGCAGTCGGGACTCAAGCAATGAGCAGTTCTTC
many	TRBV7-3	-	TRBJ2-7	CASSSPQVSSEQYF	TGTGCCAGCAGCTCCCCACAGGTTTCAAGCGAGCAGTACTTC
many	TRBV29-1	-	TRBJ1-2	CSVVLGWGGNEGYTF	TGCAGCGTTGTATTGGGTTGGGGGGGCAATGAAGGCTACACCTTC
few	TRBV29-1	-	TRBJ1-6	CSVQNHYNSPLHF	TGCAGCGTGCAGAACCACTATAATTCACCCCTCCACTTT
-	TRBV6-2/TRBV6-3	TRBD1	TRBJ1-1	CASSRTGDTEAFF	TGTGCCAGCAGCCGGACAGGGGACACTGAAGCTTTCTTT
many	TRBV7-9	-	TRBJ2-2	CASSLDTSGELFF	TGTGCCAGCAGCCTTGACACGTCCGGGGAGCTGTTTTTT
many	TRBV11-2	-	TRBJ1-3	CASNPRPGGLSAGNTIYF	TGTGCCAGCAACCCTCGTCCCGGAGGGTTATCCGCTGGAAACACCATATATTTT
many	TRBV11-2	-	TRBJ1-5	CASSLGLGSAMNQPQHF	TGTGCCAGCAGCTTAGGTCTGGGGTCGGCTATGAATCAGCCCCAGCATTTT
many	TRBV15	-	TRBJ1-4	CATSSLGGAGEKLFF	TGTGCCACCAGCAGTCTCGGCGGGGCGGGTGAAAAACTGTTTTTT
-	TRBV12-3/TRBV12-4	-	TRBJ2-2	CASRQMDTNTGELFF	TGTGCCAGCAGGCAAATGGACACTAACACCGGGGAGCTGTTTTTT